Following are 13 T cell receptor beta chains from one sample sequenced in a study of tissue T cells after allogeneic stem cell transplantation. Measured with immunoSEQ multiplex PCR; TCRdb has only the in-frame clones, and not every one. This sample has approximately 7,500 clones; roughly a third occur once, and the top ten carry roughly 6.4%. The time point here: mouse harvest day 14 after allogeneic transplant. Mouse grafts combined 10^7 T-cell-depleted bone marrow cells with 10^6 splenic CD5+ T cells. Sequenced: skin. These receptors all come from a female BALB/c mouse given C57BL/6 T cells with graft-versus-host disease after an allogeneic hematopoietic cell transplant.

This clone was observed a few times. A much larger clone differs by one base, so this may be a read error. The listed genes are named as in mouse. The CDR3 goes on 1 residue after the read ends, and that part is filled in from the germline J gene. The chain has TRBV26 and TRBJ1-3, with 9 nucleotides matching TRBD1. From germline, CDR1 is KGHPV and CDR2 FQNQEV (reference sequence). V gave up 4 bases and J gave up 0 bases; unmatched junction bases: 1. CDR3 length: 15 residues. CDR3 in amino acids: CASSRDRVSGNTLYF. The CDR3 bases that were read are TGTGCCAGCAGTCGGGACAGGGTTTCTGGAAATACGCTCTAT.

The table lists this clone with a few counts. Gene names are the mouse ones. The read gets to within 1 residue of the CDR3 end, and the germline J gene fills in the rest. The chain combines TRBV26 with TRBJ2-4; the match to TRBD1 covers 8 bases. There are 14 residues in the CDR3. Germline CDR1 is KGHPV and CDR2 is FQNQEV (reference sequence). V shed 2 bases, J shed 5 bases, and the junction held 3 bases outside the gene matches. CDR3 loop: CASSLPGTGNTLYF. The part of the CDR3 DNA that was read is TGTGCCAGCAGTCTGCCCGGGACAGGAAACACCTTGTAC.

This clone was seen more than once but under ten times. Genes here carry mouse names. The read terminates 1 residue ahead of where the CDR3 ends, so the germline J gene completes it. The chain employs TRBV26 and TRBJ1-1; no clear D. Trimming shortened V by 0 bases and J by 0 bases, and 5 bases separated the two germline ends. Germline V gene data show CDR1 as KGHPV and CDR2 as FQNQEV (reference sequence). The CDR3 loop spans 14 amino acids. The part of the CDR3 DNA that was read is TGTGCCAGCAGTCTGTCGCGGACAAACACAGAAGTCTTC. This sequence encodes CASSLSRTNTEVF. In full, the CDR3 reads CASSLSRTNTEVFF.

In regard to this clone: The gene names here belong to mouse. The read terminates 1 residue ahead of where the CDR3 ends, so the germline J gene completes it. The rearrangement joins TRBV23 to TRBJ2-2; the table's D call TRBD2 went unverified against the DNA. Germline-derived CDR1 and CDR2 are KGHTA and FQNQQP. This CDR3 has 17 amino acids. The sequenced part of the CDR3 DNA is TGCTCCAGCAGTCAATCGGGGGGGGGCGCGGGCACCGGGCAGCTCTAC. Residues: CSSSQSGGGAGTGQLY. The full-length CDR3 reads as CSSSQSGGGAGTGQLYF. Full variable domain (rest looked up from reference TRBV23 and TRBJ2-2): DAAVTQKPRYLIKMKGQEAEMKCIPEKGHTAVFWYQQKQSKELKFLIYFQNQQPLDQIDMVKERFSAVCPSSSLCSLGIRTCEAEDSALYLCSSSQSGGGAGTGQLYFGEGSKLTVL.

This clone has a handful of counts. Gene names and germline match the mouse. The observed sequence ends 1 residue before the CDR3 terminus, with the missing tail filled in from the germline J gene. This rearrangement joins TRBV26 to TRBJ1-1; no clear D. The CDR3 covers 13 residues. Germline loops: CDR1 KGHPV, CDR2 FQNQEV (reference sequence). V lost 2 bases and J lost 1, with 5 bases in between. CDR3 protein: CASSLKGNTEVFF. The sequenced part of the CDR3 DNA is TGTGCCAGCAGTCTGAAGGGGAACACAGAAGTCTTC. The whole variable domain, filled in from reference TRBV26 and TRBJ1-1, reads NSKVIQTPRYLVKGQGQKAKMRCIPEKGHPVVFWYQQNKNNEFKFLINFQNQEVLQQIDMTEKRFSAECPSNSPCSLEIQSSEAGDSALYLCASSLKGNTEVFFGKGTRLTVV.

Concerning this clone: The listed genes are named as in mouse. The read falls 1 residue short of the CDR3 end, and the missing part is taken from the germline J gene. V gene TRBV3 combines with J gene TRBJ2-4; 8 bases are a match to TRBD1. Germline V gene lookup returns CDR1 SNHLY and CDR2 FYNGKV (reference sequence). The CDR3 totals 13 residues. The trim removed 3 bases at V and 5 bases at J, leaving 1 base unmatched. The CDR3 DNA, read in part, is TGTGCCAGCAGCTTCAGGGGGCTAAACACCTTGTAC. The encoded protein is CASSFRGLNTLY. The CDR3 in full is CASSFRGLNTLYF.

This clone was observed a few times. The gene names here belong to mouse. The CDR3 DNA, read in part, is TGTGCAAGCAGCTTAGCAGGGAACACAGAAGTCTTC. Protein sequence: CASSLAGNTEVF. The whole CDR3 sequence reads CASSLAGNTEVFF. V gene TRBV16 combines with J gene TRBJ1-1; D is unresolved. The read terminates 1 residue ahead of where the CDR3 ends, so the germline J gene completes it. The V end was cut by 1 base, the J end by 1 base, with 4 bases between. This CDR3 contains 13 residues. Germline V gene sequence: CDR1 SGHSA, CDR2 FRNQAP.

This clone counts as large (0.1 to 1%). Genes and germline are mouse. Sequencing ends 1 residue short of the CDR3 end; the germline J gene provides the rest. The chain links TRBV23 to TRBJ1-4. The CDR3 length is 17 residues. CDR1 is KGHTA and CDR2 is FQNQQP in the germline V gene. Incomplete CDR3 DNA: TGCTCCAGCAGTCAATCGGGGAAGAAAATTTCCAACGAAAGATTATTT. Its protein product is CSSSQSGKKISNERLF. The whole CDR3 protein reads CSSSQSGKKISNERLFF.

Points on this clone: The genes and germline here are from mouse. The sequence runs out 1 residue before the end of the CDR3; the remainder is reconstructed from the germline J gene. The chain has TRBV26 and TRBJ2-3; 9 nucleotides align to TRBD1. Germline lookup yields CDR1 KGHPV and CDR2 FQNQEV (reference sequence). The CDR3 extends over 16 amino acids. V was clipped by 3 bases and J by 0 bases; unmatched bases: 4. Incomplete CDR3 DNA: TGTGCCAGCAGTCTTGGGACAGGGTCTAGTGCAGAAACGCTGTAT. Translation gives CASSLGTGSSAETLY. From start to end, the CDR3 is CASSLGTGSSAETLYF.

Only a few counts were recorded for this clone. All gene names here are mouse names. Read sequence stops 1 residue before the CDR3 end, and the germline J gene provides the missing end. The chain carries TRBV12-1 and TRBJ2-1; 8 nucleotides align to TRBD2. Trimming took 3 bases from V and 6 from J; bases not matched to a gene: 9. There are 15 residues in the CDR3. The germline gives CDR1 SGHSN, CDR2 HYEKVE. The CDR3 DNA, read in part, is TGTGCCAGCTCTTCCTCGGGGGGGGGCGCTGCTGAGCAGTTC. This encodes CASSSSGGGAAEQF. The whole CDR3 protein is CASSSSGGGAAEQFF.

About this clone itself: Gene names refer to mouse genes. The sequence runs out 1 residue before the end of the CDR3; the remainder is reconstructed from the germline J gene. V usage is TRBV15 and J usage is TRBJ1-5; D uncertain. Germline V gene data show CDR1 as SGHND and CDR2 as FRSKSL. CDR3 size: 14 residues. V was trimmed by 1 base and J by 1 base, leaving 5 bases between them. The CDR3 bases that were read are TGTGCCAGCAGTTTAGATGGGAACAACCAGGCTCCGCTT. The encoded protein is CASSLDGNNQAPL. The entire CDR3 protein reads CASSLDGNNQAPLF.

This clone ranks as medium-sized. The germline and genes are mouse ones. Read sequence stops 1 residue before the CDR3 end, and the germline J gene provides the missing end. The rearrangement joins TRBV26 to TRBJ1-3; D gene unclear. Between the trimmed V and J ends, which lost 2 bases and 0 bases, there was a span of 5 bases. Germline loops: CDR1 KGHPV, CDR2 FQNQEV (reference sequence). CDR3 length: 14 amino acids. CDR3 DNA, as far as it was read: TGTGCCAGCAGTCTGACCTCTTCTGGAAATACGCTCTAT. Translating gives CASSLTSSGNTLY. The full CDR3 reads CASSLTSSGNTLYF.

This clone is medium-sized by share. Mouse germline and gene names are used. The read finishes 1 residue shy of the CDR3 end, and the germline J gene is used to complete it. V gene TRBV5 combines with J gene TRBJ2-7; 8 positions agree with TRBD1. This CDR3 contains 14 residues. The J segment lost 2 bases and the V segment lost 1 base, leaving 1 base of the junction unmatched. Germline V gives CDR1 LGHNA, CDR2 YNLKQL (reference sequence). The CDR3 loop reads CASSQGTGTYEQYF. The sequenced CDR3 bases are TGTGCCAGCAGCCAAGGGACAGGGACCTATGAACAGTAC.